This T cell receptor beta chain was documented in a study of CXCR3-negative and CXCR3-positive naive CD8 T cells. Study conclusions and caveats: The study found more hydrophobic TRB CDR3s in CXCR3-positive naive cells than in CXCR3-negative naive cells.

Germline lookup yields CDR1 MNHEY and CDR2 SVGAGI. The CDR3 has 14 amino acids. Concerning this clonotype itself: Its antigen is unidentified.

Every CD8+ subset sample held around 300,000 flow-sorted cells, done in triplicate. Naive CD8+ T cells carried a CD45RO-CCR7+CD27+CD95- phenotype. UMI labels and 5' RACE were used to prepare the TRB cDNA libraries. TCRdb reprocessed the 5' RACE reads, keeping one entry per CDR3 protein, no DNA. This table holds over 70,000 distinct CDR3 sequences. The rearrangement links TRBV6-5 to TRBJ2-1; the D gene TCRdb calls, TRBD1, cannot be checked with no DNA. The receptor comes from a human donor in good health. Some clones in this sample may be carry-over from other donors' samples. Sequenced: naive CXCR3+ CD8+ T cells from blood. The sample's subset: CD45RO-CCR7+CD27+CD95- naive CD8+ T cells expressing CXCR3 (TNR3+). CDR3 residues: CASSYGTGDDEQFF.